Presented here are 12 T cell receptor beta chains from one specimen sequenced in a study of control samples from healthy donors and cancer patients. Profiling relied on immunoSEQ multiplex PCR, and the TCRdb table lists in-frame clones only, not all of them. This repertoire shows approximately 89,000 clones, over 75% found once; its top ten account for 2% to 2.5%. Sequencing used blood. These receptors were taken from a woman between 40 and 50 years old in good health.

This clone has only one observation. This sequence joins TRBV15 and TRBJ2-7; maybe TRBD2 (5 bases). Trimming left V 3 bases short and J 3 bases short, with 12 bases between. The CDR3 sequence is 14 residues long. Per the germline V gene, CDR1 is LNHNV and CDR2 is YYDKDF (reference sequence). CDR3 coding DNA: TGTGCCACCAGCAGGGCCGGGGAAAGCTACGAGCAGTACTTC. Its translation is CATSRAGESYEQYF.

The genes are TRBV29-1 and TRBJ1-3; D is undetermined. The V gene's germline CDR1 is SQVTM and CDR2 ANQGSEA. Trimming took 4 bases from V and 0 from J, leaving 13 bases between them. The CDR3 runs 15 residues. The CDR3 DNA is TGCAGCGTTGTAGGAGAGGAGAGCTCTGGAAACACCATATATTTT. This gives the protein CSVVGEESSGNTIYF. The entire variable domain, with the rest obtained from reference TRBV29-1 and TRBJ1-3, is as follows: SAVISQKPSRDICQRGTSLTIQCQVDSQVTMMFWYRQQPGQSLTLIATANQGSEATYESGFVIDKFPISRPNLTFSTLTVSNMSPEDSSIYLCSVVGEESSGNTIYFGEGSWLTVV.

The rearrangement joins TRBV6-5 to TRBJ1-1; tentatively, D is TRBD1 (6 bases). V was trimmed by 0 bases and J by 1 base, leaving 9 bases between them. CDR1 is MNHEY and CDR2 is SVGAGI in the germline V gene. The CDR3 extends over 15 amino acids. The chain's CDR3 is CASSYSATGNTEAFF. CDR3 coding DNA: TGTGCCAGCAGTTACTCCGCGACAGGGAACACTGAAGCTTTCTTT.

As DNA, the CDR3 is TGTGCCTTCCGGGACGGGAACTATAATTCACCCCTCCACTTT. Protein sequence: CAFRDGNYNSPLHF. The chain recombines TRBV30 with TRBJ1-6, with TRBD1 as a possible D gene (5 bases). The CDR3 covers 14 residues. Trimming removed 7 bases from V and 3 bases from J, with 13 bases in between. Germline V gene sequence: CDR1 GTSNPN, CDR2 SVGIG (reference sequence).

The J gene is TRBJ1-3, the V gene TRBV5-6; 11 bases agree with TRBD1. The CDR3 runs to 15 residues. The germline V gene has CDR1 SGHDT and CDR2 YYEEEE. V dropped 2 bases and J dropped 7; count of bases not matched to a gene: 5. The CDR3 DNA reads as TGTGCCAGCAGCTTAGGACAGGGGGCGAGGAACACCATATATTTT. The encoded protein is CASSLGQGARNTIYF.

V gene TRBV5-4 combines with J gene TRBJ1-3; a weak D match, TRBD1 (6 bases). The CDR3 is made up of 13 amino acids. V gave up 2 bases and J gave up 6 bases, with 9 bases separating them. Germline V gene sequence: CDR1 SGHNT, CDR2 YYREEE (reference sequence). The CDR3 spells CASSLGGVNTIYF. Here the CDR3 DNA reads TGTGCCAGCAGCTTAGGGGGGGTAAACACCATATATTTT.

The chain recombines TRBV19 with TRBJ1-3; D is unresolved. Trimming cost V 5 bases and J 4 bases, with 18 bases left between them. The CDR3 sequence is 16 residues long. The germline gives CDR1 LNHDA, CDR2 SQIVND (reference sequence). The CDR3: CASSSLPGVQGNTIYF. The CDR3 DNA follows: TGTGCCAGTAGTTCCCTCCCCGGGGTCCAAGGAAACACCATATATTTT.

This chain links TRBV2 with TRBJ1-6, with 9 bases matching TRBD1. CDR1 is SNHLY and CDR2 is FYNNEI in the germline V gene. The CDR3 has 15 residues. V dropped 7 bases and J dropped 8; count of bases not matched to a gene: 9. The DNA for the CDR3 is TGTGCCAGCAAATCGGACAGGGGTATTGATTCACCCCTCCACTTT. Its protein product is CASKSDRGIDSPLHF.

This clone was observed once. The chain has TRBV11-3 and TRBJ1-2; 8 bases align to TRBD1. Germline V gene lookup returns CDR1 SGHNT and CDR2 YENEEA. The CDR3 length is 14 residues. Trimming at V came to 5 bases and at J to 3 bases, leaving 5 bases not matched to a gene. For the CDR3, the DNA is TGTGCCAGCAGCCCCACGGGACAGGACTATGGCTACACCTTC. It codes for CASSPTGQDYGYTF.

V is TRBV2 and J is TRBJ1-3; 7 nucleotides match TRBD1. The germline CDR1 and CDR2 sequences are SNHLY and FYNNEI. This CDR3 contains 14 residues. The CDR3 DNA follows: TGTGGGACAGGAACTCAGAGCTCTGGAAACACCATATATTTT. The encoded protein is CGTGTQSSGNTIYF.

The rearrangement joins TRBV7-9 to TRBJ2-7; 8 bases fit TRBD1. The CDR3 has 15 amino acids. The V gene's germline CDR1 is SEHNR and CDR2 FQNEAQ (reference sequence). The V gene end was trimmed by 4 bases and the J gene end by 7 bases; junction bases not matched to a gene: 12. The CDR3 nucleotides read TGTGCCAGCAGCTATGCCGGGACAGGCCGGGGGGAGCAGTACTTC. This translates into CASSYAGTGRGEQYF.

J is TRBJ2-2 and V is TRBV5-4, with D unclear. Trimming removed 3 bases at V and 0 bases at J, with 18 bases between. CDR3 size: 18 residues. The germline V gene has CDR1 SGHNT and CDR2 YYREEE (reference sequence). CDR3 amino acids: CASSSGPGRSSNTGELFF. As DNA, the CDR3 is TGTGCCAGCAGCTCAGGTCCTGGTAGAAGCTCGAACACCGGGGAGCTGTTTTTT.